This is a list of T cell receptor beta chains from one sample in a study of T cell changes during pregnancy in multiple sclerosis. The protocol was immunoSEQ multiplex PCR, while the TCRdb copy is restricted to in-frame clones and leaves out a portion. The sample includes fewer than 90,000 clones, 94% of them seen just once. The input for sequencing was peripheral blood, taken after pregnancy. The receptor source for this set is a female donor in good health, enrolled as a control in a pregnancy study. The CDR3 runs from the conserved cysteine through the conserved F or W. A D gene is named only where the DNA matches it firmly. For some rows the clone size is stated as once, few or many, or as a class when expanded; others skip it.

TRBJ1-5 TRBV28 few TRBD1 CASGDLGGQGSNQPQHF TGTGCCAGCGGCGACTTGGGGGGACAGGGATCAAATCAGCCCCAGCATTTT
TRBJ2-2 TRBV6-5 - - CASSYSGRGRTGELFF TGTGCCAGCAGTTACTCAGGCAGGGGACGGACCGGGGAGCTGTTTTTT
TRBJ2-7 TRBV5-4 - TRBD2 CASSFYLAGVHEQYF TGTGCCAGCAGCTTTTATTTAGCGGGAGTCCACGAGCAGTACTTC
TRBJ2-7 TRBV7-2 - TRBD1 CASSYPGGGGEQYF TGTGCCAGCAGCTATCCAGGGGGCGGAGGGGAGCAGTACTTC
TRBJ2-7 TRBV2 - - CASSEAAAGPYEQYF TGTGCCAGCAGTGAAGCGGCGGCAGGGCCCTACGAGCAGTACTTC
TRBJ2-1 TRBV10-3 - - CAISDPAREGSYNEQFF TGTGCCATCAGTGATCCGGCCAGGGAAGGGTCCTACAATGAGCAGTTCTTC
TRBJ1-1 TRBV7-9 - - CASSVSTGTEAFF TGTGCCAGCAGCGTATCTACGGGAACTGAAGCTTTCTTT
TRBJ2-2 TRBV18 - - CASSPLGGHNTGELFF TGTGCCAGCTCACCCTTAGGGGGACACAACACCGGGGAGCTGTTTTTT
TRBJ2-5 TRBV4-1 - TRBD1 CASSQPTGGSKERETQYF TGCGCCAGCAGCCAACCCACAGGGGGCTCAAAAGAGCGAGAGACCCAGTACTTC
TRBJ1-4 TRBV6-1 - - CASSEGGGNEKLFF TGTGCCAGCAGTGAAGGGGGAGGTAATGAAAAACTGTTTTTT
TRBJ2-7 TRBV29-1 - TRBD2 CSALLSGGSYEQYF TGCAGCGCCCTCCTGTCGGGGGGCTCCTACGAGCAGTACTTC
TRBJ1-1 TRBV27 - - CASSRGSGAEAFF TGTGCCAGCAGTCGGGGCAGCGGGGCTGAAGCTTTCTTT
TRBJ2-5 TRBV5-6 - - CASSLEQVVETQYF TGTGCCAGCAGCTTGGAACAGGTAGTGGAGACCCAGTACTTC
TRBJ2-7 TRBV27 - TRBD2 CASSPSPRSGRHEQYF TGTGCCAGCAGTCCCTCGCCGCGGAGCGGGAGGCACGAGCAGTACTTC
TRBJ2-7 TRBV11-2 - - CASSLSFGIRKSSYEQYF TGTGCCAGCAGCTTATCCTTCGGGATCCGCAAGAGCTCCTACGAGCAGTACTTC
TRBJ2-7 TRBV5-6 - TRBD2 CASTWGTSGRNYEQYF TGTGCCAGCACCTGGGGGACTAGCGGCCGAAACTACGAGCAGTACTTC
TRBJ2-7 TRBV5-1 - - CASSLESGSGEQYF TGCGCCAGCAGCTTGGAGTCTGGGAGCGGCGAGCAGTACTTC
TRBJ2-3 TRBV9 - TRBD2 CASSVRGTSSTDMQYF TGTGCCAGCAGCGTAAGGGGGACTAGTAGCACAGATATGCAGTATTTT
TRBJ2-7 TRBV27 - TRBD2 CASSLRAGESYEQYF TGTGCCAGCAGTTTGAGGGCGGGAGAGTCCTACGAGCAGTACTTC
TRBJ2-3 TRBV13 once - CASSGTEGGAGTDTQYF TGTGCCAGCAGCGGGACGGAAGGGGGGGCTGGCACAGATACGCAGTATTTT
TRBJ2-3 TRBV7-9 - TRBD2 CARVSGNTDTQYF TGTGCCAGGGTTAGCGGGAACACAGATACGCAGTATTTT
TRBJ2-7 TRBV4-1 once TRBD1 CASSHNDRDQAEQYF TGCGCCAGCAGCCACAATGACAGGGACCAAGCCGAGCAGTACTTC
TRBJ2-1 TRBV1 - - CTSPKRDSYNEQFF TGCACCAGCCCAAAGCGGGACTCCTACAATGAGCAGTTCTTC
TRBJ2-7 TRBV27 - TRBD2 CASRPPRGLAAYEQYF TGTGCCAGCAGACCCCCCCGAGGGCTAGCGGCCTACGAGCAGTACTTC
TRBJ1-5 TRBV6-6 once TRBD1 CASSYGRTGHHQPQHF TGTGCCAGCAGTTACGGTCGGACAGGGCACCATCAGCCCCAGCATTTT
TRBJ2-7 TRBV4-2 - - CASSQAGYGGTYEQYF TGTGCCAGCAGCCAAGCTGGGTACGGGGGTACCTACGAGCAGTACTTC
TRBJ2-2 TRBV7-7 - TRBD1 CASSSGTGTTLGELFF TGTGCTAGCAGCTCCGGGACAGGGACTACACTCGGGGAGCTGTTTTTT
TRBJ2-5 TRBV4-1 - TRBD1 CASSQGQGAWETQYF TGCGCCAGCAGCCAAGGACAGGGGGCTTGGGAGACCCAGTACTTC
TRBJ2-2 TRBV2 once - CASSDRGGTGELFF TGTGCCAGCAGTGACAGGGGTGGCACCGGGGAGCTGTTTTTT
TRBJ2-4 TRBV28 - - CASSVRDSGTKNIQYF TGTGCCAGCAGCGTCCGGGATTCCGGGACCAAAAACATTCAGTACTTC
TRBJ2-7 TRBV27 - - CASSRGPKYEQYF TGTGCCAGCAGTAGAGGCCCTAAATACGAGCAGTACTTC
TRBJ2-1 TRBV5-8 - TRBD1 CASSSYRGPYNEQFF TGTGCCAGCAGCTCGTACAGGGGGCCCTACAATGAGCAGTTCTTC
TRBJ2-1 TRBV5-4 - TRBD2 CASSLAGGKNNEQFF TGTGCCAGCAGCTTAGCGGGAGGGAAGAACAATGAGCAGTTCTTC
TRBJ2-7 TRBV27 - TRBD1 CASSQGGPYEQYF TGTGCCAGCTCACAGGGGGGCCCCTACGAGCAGTACTTC
TRBJ2-4 TRBV27 - TRBD1 CASSRQGRVENIQYF TGTGCCAGCAGTAGACAGGGAAGAGTGGAAAACATTCAGTACTTC
TRBJ2-1 TRBV10-3 - TRBD2 CAIRASGRGDNEQFF TGTGCCATCAGGGCTAGCGGGAGGGGGGATAATGAGCAGTTCTTC
TRBJ2-5 TRBV19 - TRBD2 CASSKGGRAGETQYF TGTGCCAGTAGTAAAGGCGGGAGGGCCGGGGAGACCCAGTACTTC
TRBJ2-1 TRBV5-1 - - CASSSQGYNEQFF TGCGCCAGCAGCTCCCAGGGGTACAATGAGCAGTTCTTC
TRBJ2-1 TRBV6-1 - - CASSSQEGIYNEQFF TGTGCCAGCAGCTCACAGGAGGGGATATACAATGAGCAGTTCTTC